This T cell receptor beta chain was documented in a study of T cell changes during pregnancy in multiple sclerosis. V shed 6 bases and J 4 bases; nucleotides not matched to a gene: 8. CDR1 is MDHEN, CDR2 SYDVKM, per germline. The CDR3 runs 15 residues. This table comes from immunoSEQ multiplex PCR, and its TCRdb copy is limited to in-frame clones, with some not included. The sample has around 110,000 clones, 90% to 95% seen once. The clonotype originates from a female donor with multiple sclerosis, enrolled in a pregnancy study. The rearrangement joins TRBV28 to TRBJ2-1; 8 nucleotides line up with TRBD1. The source was peripheral blood, collected in the third trimester of pregnancy. The CDR3 region is CASSEPGGRYNEQFF. The CDR3 nucleotides are TGTGCCAGCAGCGAACCAGGGGGCCGATACAATGAGCAGTTCTTC.